The T cell receptor beta chain described here comes from a study of molecular identifiers for immune sequencing clone quantification. With listed TCR primers and previously described methods, bulk TCR libraries were prepared. From the PCR reads, TCRdb called clonotypes with MiXCR, one entry per CDR3 protein. This sample has 85,000 to 130,000 distinct CDR3 sequences, with about 35% found just once. Naive CD8 libraries used about 19,000 to 1,000,000 sorted cells and 10%, 30% or 50% RNA. This clonotype showed up just a few times. There are 17 residues in the CDR3. The junction had 16 bases not matched to a gene; V was cut back by 6 bases and J by 6 bases.

The chain combines TRBV12-3 or TRBV12-4 with TRBJ2-3, with TRBD2 matching over 9 bases. Sequencing used naive CD8+ T cells from blood, with Jurkat cell RNA spiked in. Specified subset: FACS-sorted CD8+CD4-CCR7+CD45RA+ naive T cells. The receptor's source is a human donor in good health. Some libraries in this study had Jurkat cell RNA spiked in. The CDR3 here is CASSPGVAGGPVDTQYF. The CDR3 DNA follows: TGTGCCAGCAGCCCCGGGGTGGCGGGAGGGCCTGTGGATACGCAGTATTTT.